These 29 T cell receptor beta chains were sequenced from one sample in a study of shared clonotypes between healthy human individuals. Using immunoSEQ multiplex PCR, the repertoire was profiled, and TCRdb retains in-frame clones only, with some absent. The table lists 1,500,000 or so clones, approximately 98.5% of them singletons. Sequencing was carried out using naive CD4+ T cells sorted from blood. As to subset: CD45RA+ positively selected. The receptors were gathered from a man aged 30-40 years in good health.

This sequence joins TRBV2 and TRBJ2-3; 11 nucleotides align to TRBD2. Trimming removed 11 bases from V and 2 bases from J; junction bases left unmatched: 3. CDR1 is SNHLY, CDR2 FYNNEI, per germline. The CDR3 contains 13 residues. The CDR3 region is CAAGLAVTDTQYF. For the CDR3, the DNA is TGTGCCGCGGGACTAGCGGTCACAGATACGCAGTATTTT. Combining the CDR3 with reference TRBV2 and TRBJ2-3 gives the whole variable domain EPEVTQTPSHQVTQMGQEVILRCVPISNHLYFYWYRQILGQKVEFLVSFYNNEISEKSEIFDDQFSVERPDGSNFTLKIRSTKLEDSAMYFCAAGLAVTDTQYFGPGTRLTVL.

This clone appeared a single time. The chain carries TRBV19 and TRBJ2-7; 10 bases match TRBD2. With V trimmed by 4 bases and J by 2 bases, 5 bases remained unmatched. Germline CDR1 and CDR2: LNHDA and SQIVND (reference sequence). This CDR3 comprises 15 residues. Here the CDR3 DNA reads TGTGCCAGTAGTACCCAAGCGGGAGGGCCCTACGAGCAGTACTTC. Protein: CASSTQAGGPYEQYF. The complete variable domain, with remaining parts taken from reference TRBV19 and TRBJ2-7, reads DGGITQSPKYLFRKEGQNVTLSCEQNLNHDAMYWYRQDPGQGLRLIYYSQIVNDFQKGDIAEGYSVSREKKESFPLTVTSAQKNPTAFYLCASSTQAGGPYEQYFGPGTRLTVT.

The chain has TRBV7-6 and TRBJ2-5; the match to TRBD1 covers 7 bases. Trimming removed 0 bases from V and 5 bases from J; junction bases left unmatched: 9. CDR3 length: 16 amino acids. Germline V CDR1 and CDR2: SGHVS, FNYEAQ. The CDR3 DNA follows: TGTGCCAGCAGCTTAGCGGGACAGTCCTATGTGGAGACCCAGTACTTC. Its protein product is CASSLAGQSYVETQYF.

This chain joins TRBV5-1 and TRBJ2-2; TRBD1 or TRBD2 may be the D gene (5 bases each). The germline V and J ends were trimmed by 4 bases and 0 bases, with 22 bases remaining between them. The CDR3 extends over 19 amino acids. Looked up from germline, CDR1 is SGHRS and CDR2 is YFSETQ. The CDR3 protein is CASSTRGPGIGANTGELFF. In DNA, the CDR3 is TGCGCCAGCAGCACGAGGGGCCCAGGAATTGGCGCGAACACCGGGGAGCTGTTTTTT.

V and J are TRBV14 and TRBJ2-7, with 8 bases matching TRBD2. The length of the CDR3 is 14 residues. The junction had 11 bases not matched to a gene; V was cut back by 1 base and J by 12 bases. Germline V gene sequence: CDR1 SGHDN, CDR2 FVKESK. This chain's CDR3 is CASSQVKAGVPPYF. The CDR3 DNA reads TGTGCCAGCAGCCAAGTAAAAGCGGGAGTCCCTCCGTACTTC.

This chain connects TRBV27 to TRBJ2-3; 7 nucleotides agree with TRBD2. The CDR3 consists of 17 residues. V shed 5 bases, J shed 4 bases, and the junction held 15 bases outside the gene matches. Germline V gene sequence: CDR1 MNHEY, CDR2 SMNVEV (reference sequence). In nucleotides, the CDR3 is TGTGCCAGCAGTCACTTACCCAGCGGGACCGGCTCAGATACGCAGTATTTT. It is translated as CASSHLPSGTGSDTQYF.

A note on this clone: The sample has other DNA sequences that encode this CDR3 too. The V gene is TRBV28, the J gene TRBJ2-7; TRBD2 matches at 9 bases. The CDR3 is made up of 14 amino acids. The ends lost 7 bases at V and 1 base at J; junction bases unmatched: 5. Germline V gene data show CDR1 as MDHEN and CDR2 as SYDVKM. The CDR3 sequence: CASIFSGSSYEQYF. In nucleotides, the CDR3 is TGTGCCAGCATCTTTAGCGGGAGTTCCTACGAGCAGTACTTC.

The genes are TRBV9 and TRBJ2-3; TRBD2 is a possible D gene (5 bases). Germline V gene sequence: CDR1 SGDLS, CDR2 YYNGEE. The CDR3 is made up of 17 amino acids. The V end lost 5 bases, the J end lost 2 bases, and 21 bases lay between the germline ends. The CDR3 bases are TGTGCCAGCAGTTCAGAGCGGCTCACAAGCCTCACAGATACGCAGTATTTT. Its protein is CASSSERLTSLTDTQYF.

The gene calls are TRBV5-6 and TRBJ1-2; D is possibly TRBD1 (5 bases). The CDR3 is 13 residues long. V lost 0 bases, J lost 7 bases, and 10 bases lay in between. Germline V gene lookup returns CDR1 SGHDT and CDR2 YYEEEE. As DNA, the CDR3 is TGTGCCAGCAGCTTGGCGGGGACGACTGGCTACACCTTC. Translation: CASSLAGTTGYTF.

The V and J genes are TRBV4-1 and TRBJ1-5, with D uncertain. V was clipped by 1 base and J by 3 bases, with 13 bases between them. CDR3 length equals 16 residues. Germline CDR1 and CDR2: MGHRA and YSYEKL. CDR3 protein: CASSQGTQVYNQPQHF. The DNA for the CDR3 is TGCGCCAGCAGCCAAGGGACCCAAGTTTACAATCAGCCCCAGCATTTT.

This CDR3 reads CASSPVRDSYEQYF. CDR3 DNA sequence: TGTGCCAGCAGTCCCGTCCGGGACAGTTACGAGCAGTACTTC. The chain joins TRBV28 to TRBJ2-7; 7 nucleotides match TRBD1. The CDR3 contains 14 residues. Germline V lookup: CDR1 MDHEN, CDR2 SYDVKM. The trim removed 5 bases at V and 4 bases at J, leaving 8 bases unmatched.

The chain is built from TRBV9 and TRBJ1-1; D is undetermined. This CDR3 comprises 13 residues. Germline CDR1 is SGDLS and CDR2 is YYNGEE. V was shortened by 3 bases and J by 0 bases, with 6 bases between the two germline ends. The CDR3 loop is CASSGQLNTEAFF. CDR3 DNA: TGTGCCAGCAGCGGGCAGTTGAACACTGAAGCTTTCTTT.

This chain links TRBV10-1 with TRBJ2-4, with D maybe TRBD1 (6 bases). This CDR3 contains 17 residues. Germline CDR1 and CDR2: WNHNN and SYGVQD (reference sequence). Trimming pared 4 bases from V and 6 bases from J, leaving 22 bases between. CDR3 amino acids: CASSGERDPRGRNIQYF. In DNA form, the CDR3 reads TGCGCCAGCAGTGGCGAACGGGACCCGAGGGGGAGAAACATTCAGTACTTC.

This clone was counted once. This sequence joins TRBV5-1 and TRBJ2-7; possible D gene TRBD2, 6 bases. Trimming shortened V by 2 bases and J by 4 bases, and 22 bases separated the two germline ends. Germline V gene sequence: CDR1 SGHRS, CDR2 YFSETQ. This CDR3 has 17 amino acids. In DNA, the CDR3 is TGCGCCAGCAGCTTCCAAGCGGGCAGCTCAAGGGGATACGAGCAGTACTTC. Residues: CASSFQAGSSRGYEQYF.

The genes are TRBV19 and TRBJ1-5; D may be TRBD1 (5 bases). The V end lost 2 bases, the J end lost 7 bases, and 12 bases lay between the germline ends. CDR3 size: 14 residues. From germline, CDR1 is LNHDA and CDR2 SQIVND (reference sequence). The CDR3 sequence is CASSIRERGQPQHF. In nucleotides, the CDR3 is TGTGCCAGTAGTATAAGGGAGCGGGGCCAGCCCCAGCATTTT.

V is TRBV2 and J is TRBJ2-5; 11 bases line up with TRBD2. Germline CDR1 and CDR2: SNHLY and FYNNEI. With V trimmed by 2 bases and J by 4 bases, 0 bases remained unmatched. The CDR3 covers 14 residues. In nucleotides, the CDR3 is TGTGCCAGCAGTGAACTAGCGGGAGGAGAGACCCAGTACTTC. Protein product: CASSELAGGETQYF.

V gene TRBV9 combines with J gene TRBJ2-2, with 8 bases identical to TRBD1. The CDR3 runs to 16 residues. Trimming removed 0 bases from V and 3 bases from J; junction bases left unmatched: 4. Germline CDR1 is SGDLS and CDR2 is YYNGEE. The CDR3: CASSVATGVDTGELFF. CDR3 nucleotide sequence: TGTGCCAGCAGCGTAGCGACAGGGGTAGACACCGGGGAGCTGTTTTTT.

Of note for this clone: The same CDR3 can be traced to other DNA sequences in this sample. In DNA, the CDR3 is TGTGCCAGCAGTTACTCGGGGGGAAACTATGGCTACACCTTC. Translating it yields CASSYSGGNYGYTF. The chain carries TRBV6-5 and TRBJ1-2; perhaps TRBD1 as D (5 bases). There are 14 residues in the CDR3. The ends were cut back, 0 bases at V and 2 bases at J, with 7 bases in the middle. CDR1 is MNHEY, CDR2 SVGAGI, per germline.

The chain is built from TRBV27 and TRBJ2-7, with TRBD1 identical over 9 bases. The germline gives CDR1 MNHEY, CDR2 SMNVEV (reference sequence). V lost 2 bases, J lost 6 bases, and 14 bases stayed unmatched. This CDR3 contains 17 residues. The CDR3 spells CASSLRMRGGQGVEQYF. CDR3 nucleotides: TGTGCCAGCAGTTTACGGATGAGGGGGGGACAGGGAGTCGAGCAGTACTTC.

V gene TRBV19 combines with J gene TRBJ1-2; D is unresolved. Trimming pared 7 bases from V and 4 bases from J, leaving 10 bases between. The CDR3 sequence is 12 residues long. CDR1 is LNHDA, CDR2 SQIVND, per germline (reference sequence). The CDR3 sequence: CASNGPSYGYTF. CDR3 coding DNA: TGTGCCAGTAATGGACCGAGCTATGGCTACACCTTC.

This chain links TRBV28 with TRBJ1-4; D not resolved. Germline V CDR1 and CDR2: MDHEN, SYDVKM. The CDR3 sequence is 16 residues long. The germline V and J ends were trimmed by 5 bases and 8 bases, with 21 bases remaining between them. CDR3 region: CASSPPLLAGLEKLFF. CDR3 bases: TGTGCCAGCAGTCCACCGCTCCTTGCTGGGCTAGAAAAACTGTTTTTT.

In DNA form, the CDR3 reads TGTGCCAGCAGTCCCAGCCGGACAAAAGAGACCCAGTACTTC. Amino acids: CASSPSRTKETQYF. This rearrangement joins TRBV27 to TRBJ2-5, with D perhaps matching TRBD1 (5 bases). The germline CDR1 and CDR2 sequences are MNHEY and SMNVEV (reference sequence). The CDR3 length is 14 residues. V was pared by 5 bases and J by 3 bases, with 13 bases between.

This clone was counted a single time. The chain joins TRBV27 to TRBJ2-1; no definite D call. Per the germline V gene, CDR1 is MNHEY and CDR2 is SMNVEV (reference sequence). The length of the CDR3 is 14 residues. Trimming shortened V by 4 bases and J by 5 bases, and 12 bases separated the two germline ends. CDR3 in amino acids: CASSYNQYNNEQFF. CDR3 DNA: TGTGCCAGCAGTTATAATCAGTACAACAATGAGCAGTTCTTC.

Only one count was recorded for this clone. The CDR3 DNA is TGTGCCAGCAGCGCGTTACTAGCGGGAGTTGGGAATGAGCAGTTCTTC. Translated: CASSALLAGVGNEQFF. The chain uses TRBV7-6 and TRBJ2-1; TRBD2 matches at 11 bases. The ends lost 5 bases at V and 7 bases at J; junction bases unmatched: 10. CDR3 size: 16 residues. Germline values: CDR1 SGHVS, CDR2 FNYEAQ. The full variable domain, completed using reference TRBV7-6 and TRBJ2-1, is GAGVSQSPRYKVTKRGQDVALRCDPISGHVSLYWYRQALGQGPEFLTYFNYEAQQDKSGLPNDRFSAERPEGSISTLTIQRTEQRDSAMYRCASSALLAGVGNEQFFGPGTRLTVL.

The chain recombines TRBV25-1 with TRBJ2-3; D is uncertain. Trimming pared 8 bases from V and 3 bases from J, leaving 9 bases between. CDR1 is MGHDK, CDR2 SYGVNS, per germline. The CDR3 is made up of 12 amino acids. CDR3 DNA: TGTGCCAGCGGTCAAGGAACAGATACGCAGTATTTT. It yields the protein CASGQGTDTQYF.

The CDR3, as DNA: TGTGCCAGCAGCCTACAGGGGTCGAGCACCGGGGAGCTGTTTTTT. Its protein product is CASSLQGSSTGELFF. The rearrangement links TRBV6-6 to TRBJ2-2, with TRBD1 identical over 7 bases. With 6 bases clipped from V and 4 bases from J, the junction kept 8 bases outside the gene matches. CDR3 length: 15 amino acids. CDR1 and CDR2 (germline): MNHNY, SVGAGI (reference sequence).

Details on this clone: A read error may produce the germline difference seen at one junction end. The chain joins TRBV6-1 to TRBJ2-6; no definite D call. The CDR3 spans 11 residues. Per the germline V gene, CDR1 is MNHNS and CDR2 is SASEGT. The CDR3 region has the DNA TGTGCCAGCAGTGAAGTTGGGTTTCCGGCTTTC. Amino acid sequence: CASSEVGFPAF.

The chain links TRBV5-1 to TRBJ2-5; 8 nucleotides match TRBD1. Germline CDR1 reads SGHRS; CDR2 reads YFSETQ. The CDR3 has 16 residues. V was pared by 0 bases and J by 2 bases, with 6 bases of the junction left unmatched. CDR3 sequence reads: CASSLVGTGVQETQYF. CDR3 sequence (DNA): TGCGCCAGCAGCTTGGTTGGGACAGGAGTTCAAGAGACCCAGTACTTC.

The chain carries TRBV5-5 and TRBJ2-1; 10 nucleotides align to TRBD2. Germline V gene data show CDR1 as SGHKS and CDR2 as YYEKEE (reference sequence). The trim removed 2 bases at V and 6 bases at J, leaving 5 bases unmatched. There are 15 residues in the CDR3. CDR3 in DNA: TGTGCCAGCAGCTTAGCGGGAGGGTGGGCCAATGAGCAGTTCTTC. It encodes CASSLAGGWANEQFF.